One sample yielded the 21 T cell receptor beta chains listed below, sequenced in a study of T cells expressing NK-cell markers. TCRdb re-called the 5' RACE reads and catalogs CDR3 proteins one per entry, DNA excluded. Found here are roughly 280,000 distinct CDR3 sequences; the top ten clones hold approximately 0.41%. The sequencing input was blood T cells: a sorted CD56 or NKG2C T cell subset, CD4+ or CD8+ T cells, or bulk PBMC T cells (not recorded which). The receptor set was obtained from a man between 18 and 35 years old in good health.

The chain carries TRBV6-1 and TRBJ2-3; TCRdb's D gene call, TRBD2, goes unchecked for lack of DNA. The CDR3 consists of 14 residues. CDR1 MNHNS and CDR2 SASEGT come from the germline V gene. The chain's CDR3 is CASSEALSEGTQYF.

The CDR3 is CASSPRDRGLGNEKLFF. The genes are TRBV18 and TRBJ1-4; the D call of TRBD1 rests on TCRdb alone, since no DNA is present to check it. The CDR3 sequence is 17 residues long. The V gene's germline CDR1 is KGHSH and CDR2 LQKENI.

The chain couples TRBV4-1 to TRBJ1-5. The CDR3 spans 15 residues. Germline V gives CDR1 MGHRA, CDR2 YSYEKL. CDR3 amino acids: CASSQVETSNQPQHF.

CDR3 residues: CASSHQGQALDEQYF. The rearrangement joins TRBV5-1 to TRBJ2-7; the D gene TCRdb calls, TRBD1, cannot be checked with no DNA. Germline V gene data show CDR1 as SGHRS and CDR2 as YFSETQ. CDR3 length: 15 residues.

This chain joins TRBV14 and TRBJ2-6; there is no DNA to check the TCRdb D call of TRBD2. The CDR3 has 21 amino acids. Germline V gene sequence: CDR1 SGHDN, CDR2 FVKESK. The CDR3 region is CASSQGILGGSHTSGANVLTF.

V is TRBV6-1 and J is TRBJ1-2; TCRdb designates TRBD1, a call that cannot be tested without DNA. There are 17 residues in the CDR3. Germline CDR1 reads MNHNS; CDR2 reads SASEGT. The CDR3: CASRDTDTGPTNYGYTF.

The rearrangement links TRBV6-2 or TRBV6-3 to TRBJ2-1; TCRdb selects TRBD1, and the lack of DNA leaves this call unchecked. CDR3 length: 17 amino acids. Germline-derived CDR1 and CDR2 are MNHEY and SVGEGT. The CDR3 loop reads CASSYYGGGSSYNEQFF.

V usage is TRBV6-2 or TRBV6-3 and J usage is TRBJ2-7; TCRdb's D call of TRBD1 is untestable without DNA. Germline CDR1 is MNHEY and CDR2 is SVGEGT. The length of the CDR3 is 17 residues. The chain's CDR3 is CASTKYSPGQLSYEQYF.

The rearrangement links TRBV10-3 to TRBJ2-3; the D call from TCRdb, TRBD1, cannot be confirmed without DNA. CDR3 size: 12 residues. Germline CDR1 and CDR2: ENHRY and SYGVKD. The chain's CDR3 is CAIKAGSDTQYF.

This chain joins TRBV6-1 and TRBJ2-3. The CDR3 extends over 13 amino acids. CDR1 and CDR2 from the germline V gene are MNHNS and SASEGT. Here the CDR3 reads CASSPHRANTQYF.

The chain has TRBV7-8 and TRBJ2-7; TCRdb's D call, TRBD2, is unchecked because there is no DNA. CDR1 is SGHVS and CDR2 is FQNEAQ in the germline V gene. This CDR3 is built from 12 residues. The CDR3 spells CASSHQEGEQYF.

The chain is built from TRBV5-1 and TRBJ2-5; TCRdb indicates TRBD1, and absent DNA this call remains unverified. The V gene's germline CDR1 is SGHRS and CDR2 YFSETQ. The CDR3 spans 16 residues. The chain's CDR3 is CASNQGQGIAQETQYF.

This rearrangement joins TRBV27 to TRBJ2-6; there is no DNA to check the TCRdb D call of TRBD1. The CDR3 extends over 18 amino acids. Per germline, CDR1 MNHEY and CDR2 SMNVEV (reference sequence). The CDR3 sequence is CASSLGTGGVGGANVLTF.

This chain connects TRBV10-3 to TRBJ2-7; the D gene TCRdb calls, TRBD1, cannot be checked with no DNA. Germline V gene lookup returns CDR1 ENHRY and CDR2 SYGVKD. The CDR3 contains 15 residues. CDR3 sequence reads: CAISDLFGTGNEQYF.

This chain connects TRBV10-3 to TRBJ2-3; TCRdb picks TRBD2, but there is no DNA to check that call. The CDR3 has 15 residues. The germline V gene has CDR1 ENHRY and CDR2 SYGVKD. CDR3 sequence: CAIKVLAGGTDTQYF.

V gene TRBV28 combines with J gene TRBJ2-3; TCRdb reports TRBD2, a call that lacks DNA to check it against. This CDR3 has 15 residues. In germline, CDR1 is MDHEN, CDR2 SYDVKM. This CDR3 reads CASSFTSDPTDTQYF.

This sequence joins TRBV9 and TRBJ2-4; TCRdb indicates TRBD2, and absent DNA this call remains unverified. The germline V gene encodes CDR1 SGDLS and CDR2 YYNGEE. The CDR3 has 19 amino acids. The CDR3 region is CASSVATISSGIAKNIQYF.

CDR3 sequence: CASTTRGLAGSYNEQFF. The rearrangement links TRBV19 to TRBJ2-1; there is no DNA to check the TCRdb D call of TRBD2. Germline V gene sequence: CDR1 LNHDA, CDR2 SQIVND (reference sequence). The CDR3 spans 17 residues. The full variable domain, its missing parts supplied by reference TRBV19 and TRBJ2-1, is DGGITQSPKYLFRKEGQNVTLSCEQNLNHDAMYWYRQDPGQGLRLIYYSQIVNDFQKGDIAEGYSVSREKKESFPLTVTSAQKNPTAFYLCASTTRGLAGSYNEQFFGPGTRLTVL.

CDR3 in amino acids: CATSDFSGREEQFF. The gene calls are TRBV24-1 and TRBJ2-1; TCRdb calls TRBD1, which cannot be checked without DNA. This CDR3 is built from 14 residues. Germline V gene lookup returns CDR1 KGHDR and CDR2 SFDVKD.

V gene TRBV3-1 combines with J gene TRBJ2-2; checking the TCRdb D call of TRBD2 is not possible without DNA. The length of the CDR3 is 17 residues. Germline V gene lookup returns CDR1 LGHDT and CDR2 YNNKEL (reference sequence). The CDR3 loop is CASSRLRTSGDTGELFF.

The chain joins TRBV24-1 to TRBJ2-1; absent DNA, TCRdb's TRBD2 call cannot be checked. Germline V gene lookup returns CDR1 KGHDR and CDR2 SFDVKD. The CDR3 runs to 17 residues. CDR3 residues: CATSGASGIRRDNEQFF.